Listed below are T cell receptor beta chains from one sample, sequenced in a study of human T cells and chemical hapten exposure. Each CDR3 protein gets one entry after TCRdb re-called the RACE reads with MiXCR. The sample consists of 30,000 to 40,000 distinct CDR3 sequences, about 7.6% of them appearing once. Sequencing used whole blood, obtained in connection with sensitization to the hapten diphenylcyclopropenone (DPC). These receptors were collected from a woman aged 50 to 60 with alopecia areata. Some clones in this sample may be carry-over from other donors' samples. The CDR3 runs from the conserved cysteine through the conserved F or W. D genes are given only for firm matches. Size is stated for part of the rows, as once, few or many counts, or as a class when the clone is expanded.

v_gene: TRBV6-8; j_gene: TRBJ1-2; d_gene: .; abundance: many; CDR3nt: TGTGCCAGCAGTCCCGACTCAACTGGGAGCTATGGCTACACCTTC; CDR3aa: CASSPDSTGSYGYTF
v_gene: TRBV2; j_gene: TRBJ1-5; d_gene: .; abundance: many; CDR3nt: TGTGCCAGCAGTGAAGGGACCGCGAATCAGCCCCAGCATTTT; CDR3aa: CASSEGTANQPQHF
v_gene: TRBV20-1; j_gene: TRBJ2-5; d_gene: TRBD1; abundance: many; CDR3nt: TGCAGTGCCTCGACAGGGGGCCCAGAGACCCAGTACTTC; CDR3aa: CSASTGGPETQYF
v_gene: TRBV27; j_gene: TRBJ1-1; d_gene: .; abundance: many; CDR3nt: TGTGCCCCCCTGGATTGGAACACTGAAGCTTTCTTT; CDR3aa: CAPLDWNTEAFF
v_gene: TRBV20-1; j_gene: TRBJ2-3; d_gene: TRBD2; abundance: many; CDR3nt: TGCAGTGCTAGAGTCCCTAGCGGGAGATCAGATACGCAGTATTTT; CDR3aa: CSARVPSGRSDTQYF
v_gene: TRBV19; j_gene: TRBJ2-1; d_gene: .; abundance: many; CDR3nt: TGTGCCAGTAGTGGCGGCGGCGGGAAGTACAATGAGCAGTTCTTC; CDR3aa: CASSGGGGKYNEQFF
v_gene: TRBV12-3/TRBV12-4; j_gene: TRBJ1-5; d_gene: TRBD1; abundance: many; CDR3nt: TGTGCCAGCAGTTTTGGACAGGGAGGAAATCAGCCCCAGCATTTT; CDR3aa: CASSFGQGGNQPQHF
v_gene: TRBV7-2; j_gene: TRBJ2-5; d_gene: .; abundance: few; CDR3nt: TGTGCCAGCAGCCCCCTAGGCAGGGTCCAAGAGACCCAGTACTTC; CDR3aa: CASSPLGRVQETQYF
v_gene: TRBV11-2; j_gene: TRBJ2-1; d_gene: .; abundance: once; CDR3nt: TGTGCCAGCAGCCTCCGCCGATGGGGCTCCTACAATGAGCAGTTCTTC; CDR3aa: CASSLRRWGSYNEQFF
v_gene: TRBV18; j_gene: TRBJ1-2; d_gene: .; abundance: .; CDR3nt: TGTGCCAGCTCACGACTTCAATTGCAGACCCAAGGACCTCGAACTAACTATGGCTACACCTTC; CDR3aa: CASSRLQLQTQGPRTNYGYTF
v_gene: TRBV3-1; j_gene: TRBJ2-1; d_gene: .; abundance: .; CDR3nt: TGTGCCAGCAGCCAAGGCCTAGCGCAGAATGAGCAGTTCTTC; CDR3aa: CASSQGLAQNEQFF
v_gene: TRBV12-3/TRBV12-4; j_gene: TRBJ2-7; d_gene: .; abundance: few; CDR3nt: TGTGCCAGCAGCAGTACTACTTACGAGCAGTACTTC; CDR3aa: CASSSTTYEQYF
v_gene: TRBV6-6; j_gene: TRBJ1-3; d_gene: TRBD1; abundance: many; CDR3nt: TGTGCCAGCAGTACCGGGACAGGGAACGGAAACACCATATATTTT; CDR3aa: CASSTGTGNGNTIYF
v_gene: TRBV28; j_gene: TRBJ2-3; d_gene: TRBD1; abundance: many; CDR3nt: TGTGCCAGCAGTAGGGGACAGGGGGCCCTAGAAGATACGCAGTATTTT; CDR3aa: CASSRGQGALEDTQYF
v_gene: TRBV20-1; j_gene: TRBJ2-3; d_gene: .; abundance: many; CDR3nt: TGCAGTGCTAGAGAGGGGCCGGTCCAAGGCTATACGCAGTATTTT; CDR3aa: CSAREGPVQGYTQYF
v_gene: TRBV29-1; j_gene: TRBJ2-7; d_gene: .; abundance: .; CDR3nt: TGCAGCGTTGAAGCCACCTACGAGCAGTACTTC; CDR3aa: CSVEATYEQYF
v_gene: TRBV28; j_gene: TRBJ1-4; d_gene: .; abundance: few; CDR3nt: TGTGCCAGCAGCTCGACGCAGGGAGGACGAGAAAAACTGTTTTTT; CDR3aa: CASSSTQGGREKLFF
v_gene: TRBV29-1; j_gene: TRBJ2-1; d_gene: .; abundance: .; CDR3nt: TGCAGCGGGGGGCTAGCCAATGAGCAGTTCTTC; CDR3aa: CSGGLANEQFF
v_gene: TRBV6-6; j_gene: TRBJ2-3; d_gene: .; abundance: .; CDR3nt: TGTGCCAGCAGCCGCCGGCTTCTGGGCGAAGATACGCAGTATTTT; CDR3aa: CASSRRLLGEDTQYF
v_gene: TRBV7-8; j_gene: TRBJ2-7; d_gene: .; abundance: .; CDR3nt: TGTGCCAGCAGCTTATTACTTCGACGGAGCTCCTACGAGCAGTACTTC; CDR3aa: CASSLLLRRSSYEQYF
v_gene: TRBV7-2; j_gene: TRBJ2-7; d_gene: .; abundance: many; CDR3nt: TGTGCCAGCAGCCCCGGACGGCACTCCTACGAGCAGTACTTC; CDR3aa: CASSPGRHSYEQYF
v_gene: TRBV2; j_gene: TRBJ2-7; d_gene: .; abundance: many; CDR3nt: TGTGCCAGCAGTTTTGCCGATGGGGCGAAGGGGCAGTACTTC; CDR3aa: CASSFADGAKGQYF
v_gene: TRBV10-2; j_gene: TRBJ1-6; d_gene: TRBD1; abundance: many; CDR3nt: TGCGCCAGCAGCAGGACAGGGAGAAATTCACCCCTCCACTTT; CDR3aa: CASSRTGRNSPLHF
v_gene: TRBV29-1; j_gene: TRBJ2-4; d_gene: TRBD2; abundance: many; CDR3nt: TGCAGCGTTCTGACTAGCGGCAAAAACATTCAGTACTTC; CDR3aa: CSVLTSGKNIQYF
v_gene: TRBV24-1; j_gene: TRBJ2-2; d_gene: .; abundance: few; CDR3nt: TGTGCCACCAGCGAGTCAGTAACCGGGGAGCTGTTTTTT; CDR3aa: CATSESVTGELFF
v_gene: TRBV7-8; j_gene: TRBJ2-3; d_gene: TRBD1; abundance: many; CDR3nt: TGTGCCAGCAGCTCCCCCCAGGGGGCGCGAGGGGGGAAGGATACGCAGTATTTT; CDR3aa: CASSSPQGARGGKDTQYF
v_gene: TRBV12-3/TRBV12-4; j_gene: TRBJ2-2; d_gene: .; abundance: medium-sized; CDR3nt: TGTGCCAGCAGTATGACTAGAACCGGGGAGCTGTTTTTT; CDR3aa: CASSMTRTGELFF
v_gene: TRBV7-6; j_gene: TRBJ2-1; d_gene: .; abundance: many; CDR3nt: TGTGCCAGCAGCTTCCACAATGAGCAGTTCTTC; CDR3aa: CASSFHNEQFF
v_gene: TRBV4-1; j_gene: TRBJ2-1; d_gene: .; abundance: many; CDR3nt: TGCGCCAGCAGCACCGGCTCCCCCCAGGAAAATGAGCAGTTCTTC; CDR3aa: CASSTGSPQENEQFF
v_gene: TRBV12-3/TRBV12-4; j_gene: TRBJ1-4; d_gene: TRBD1; abundance: many; CDR3nt: TGTGCCAGCAGCCCACCGGGACAGTCTAATGAAAAACTGTTTTTT; CDR3aa: CASSPPGQSNEKLFF
v_gene: TRBV6-5; j_gene: TRBJ1-1; d_gene: .; abundance: .; CDR3nt: TGTGCCAGCGGCTTGGGCAGGGAAGCTTTCTTT; CDR3aa: CASGLGREAFF
v_gene: TRBV29-1; j_gene: TRBJ2-5; d_gene: TRBD1; abundance: many; CDR3nt: TGCAGCGTTAGACAGGGTCCAGAGACCCAGTACTTC; CDR3aa: CSVRQGPETQYF
v_gene: TRBV12-3/TRBV12-4; j_gene: TRBJ2-1; d_gene: TRBD2; abundance: many; CDR3nt: TGTGCCAGCAGCTCTAGCGGGAGAAGGGGCAATGAGCAGTTCTTC; CDR3aa: CASSSSGRRGNEQFF
v_gene: TRBV18; j_gene: TRBJ2-1; d_gene: TRBD2; abundance: many; CDR3nt: TGTGCCAGCTCACCGTTTCACGGACTAGAGCCCCATGAGCAGTTCTTC; CDR3aa: CASSPFHGLEPHEQFF
v_gene: TRBV5-1; j_gene: TRBJ2-2; d_gene: TRBD1; abundance: few; CDR3nt: TGCGCCAGCAGCTTGACAGGGGGCAACACCGGGGAGCTGTTTTTT; CDR3aa: CASSLTGGNTGELFF
v_gene: TRBV7-2; j_gene: TRBJ2-5; d_gene: .; abundance: many; CDR3nt: TGTGCCAGCAGCCCAGAGGTGGAGCGGGAGACCCAGTACTTC; CDR3aa: CASSPEVERETQYF
v_gene: TRBV11-3; j_gene: TRBJ2-7; d_gene: .; abundance: many; CDR3nt: TGTGCCAGCAGCTTCCGGGACGGACCCTACGAGCAGTACTTC; CDR3aa: CASSFRDGPYEQYF
v_gene: TRBV29-1; j_gene: TRBJ2-3; d_gene: .; abundance: many; CDR3nt: TGCAGCGTCCAATACACAGATACGCAGTATTTT; CDR3aa: CSVQYTDTQYF
v_gene: TRBV20-1; j_gene: TRBJ1-2; d_gene: .; abundance: many; CDR3nt: TGCAGTGCTAGAGATCCGGGGGCCCCCGATAACTATGGCTACACCTTC; CDR3aa: CSARDPGAPDNYGYTF
v_gene: TRBV24-1; j_gene: TRBJ1-1; d_gene: .; abundance: many; CDR3nt: TGTGCCACCAGTGATACCAGGGGAGGTGCTGAAGCTTTCTTT; CDR3aa: CATSDTRGGAEAFF
v_gene: TRBV7-9; j_gene: TRBJ2-5; d_gene: TRBD1; abundance: many; CDR3nt: TGTGCCAGCAGCCCCTCGAAGGGACAGGTCAGCAGACAGACCAAAGAGACCCAGTACTTC; CDR3aa: CASSPSKGQVSRQTKETQYF
v_gene: TRBV11-2; j_gene: TRBJ1-6; d_gene: .; abundance: many; CDR3nt: TGTGCCAGCAGCTTAGTGGCAGGGAGCTCCTATAATTCACCCCTCCACTTT; CDR3aa: CASSLVAGSSYNSPLHF
v_gene: TRBV25-1; j_gene: TRBJ2-6; d_gene: .; abundance: many; CDR3nt: TGTGCCAGCGGAAGCTCTGGGGCCAACGTCCTGACTTTC; CDR3aa: CASGSSGANVLTF
v_gene: TRBV12-3/TRBV12-4; j_gene: TRBJ1-1; d_gene: .; abundance: few; CDR3nt: TGTGCCAGCAGTCCCGGGGGCCTGAACACTGAAGCTTTCTTT; CDR3aa: CASSPGGLNTEAFF
v_gene: TRBV6-5; j_gene: TRBJ1-1; d_gene: .; abundance: many; CDR3nt: TGTGCCAGCAATCATGACAGAATAGGGAACACTGAAGCTTTCTTT; CDR3aa: CASNHDRIGNTEAFF
v_gene: TRBV11-2; j_gene: TRBJ2-3; d_gene: .; abundance: many; CDR3nt: TGTGCCAGCAGCCACGGGGTAGATACGCAGTATTTT; CDR3aa: CASSHGVDTQYF
v_gene: TRBV7-9; j_gene: TRBJ2-5; d_gene: TRBD1; abundance: many; CDR3nt: TGTGCCAGCAGCTTGATCAGGGGGCAGGAGGAGACCCAGTACTTC; CDR3aa: CASSLIRGQEETQYF
v_gene: TRBV5-1; j_gene: TRBJ2-2; d_gene: TRBD2; abundance: many; CDR3nt: TGCGCCAGCAGCCGACTCGAGCGGGAGGGTTTCGGGGAGCTGTTTTTT; CDR3aa: CASSRLEREGFGELFF
v_gene: TRBV25-1; j_gene: TRBJ2-3; d_gene: TRBD1; abundance: .; CDR3nt: TGTGCCAGCAGTGAGTACAGGGGTGACACAGATACGCAGTATTTT; CDR3aa: CASSEYRGDTDTQYF
v_gene: TRBV6-2/TRBV6-3; j_gene: TRBJ2-1; d_gene: TRBD1; abundance: medium-sized; CDR3nt: TGTGCCAGCAGTTACCGGGACAGTCACAATGAGCAGTTCTTC; CDR3aa: CASSYRDSHNEQFF